Below, 30 T cell receptor beta chains from the same sample are listed, as sequenced in a study of T-cell reconstitution after alpha-beta-depleted transplantation in children. Unique molecular identifiers were incorporated when the TCRbeta library was constructed. TCRdb redid the calling of the PCR reads with MiXCR, one entry per CDR3 protein. The table lists 800,000 to 1,000,000 distinct CDR3 sequences, under 30% of them singletons. This specimen consisted of PBMCs, mostly from graft donor cells, obtained 360 days after TCRalphabeta/CD19-depleted stem cell transplant. Every receptor here comes from a boy under two years old who had a stem cell transplant for SCID, so the T cells may come from the graft donor.

The table lists this clonotype with many counts. At one boundary the junction diverges from the germline segment, which might be a read error. The gene calls are TRBV12-3 or TRBV12-4 and TRBJ2-7; D call uncertain. CDR3 size: 17 residues. CDR3 residues: CASSPKSSRSNSNEQYF. The CDR3 region has the DNA TGTGCCAGCAGTCCCAAGAGTAGCAGAAGCAACTCCAACGAGCAGTACTTC.

This clonotype was seen only once. The rearrangement joins TRBV4-1 to TRBJ2-3; possible D gene TRBD1, 6 bases. Germline V gene lookup returns CDR1 MGHRA and CDR2 YSYEKL. CDR3 length: 14 residues. V lost 3 bases and J lost 6, with 13 bases in between. CDR3 loop: CASSHPPTGDTQYF. The CDR3 DNA reads as TGCGCCAGCAGCCACCCCCCGACAGGCGATACGCAGTATTTT.

This rearrangement joins TRBV19 to TRBJ2-1; tentative D call: TRBD2 (5 bases). Germline CDR1 reads LNHDA; CDR2 reads SQIVND (reference sequence). Trimming shortened V by 6 bases and J by 15 bases, and 15 bases separated the two germline ends. This CDR3 has 11 amino acids. The CDR3 protein is CASSDQRRRFF. The DNA for the CDR3 is TGTGCCAGTAGCGATCAGCGGCGCCGGTTCTTC.

The V call is TRBV20-1, the J call TRBJ2-3; the match to TRBD1 covers 7 bases. The germline V gene encodes CDR1 DFQATT and CDR2 SNEGSKA (reference sequence). The CDR3 contains 14 residues. After removal of 5 bases from V and 1 base from J, the junction contained 6 bases not matched to a gene. In DNA form, the CDR3 reads TGCAGTGCTCCCCGGGACAGTGGCACAGATACGCAGTATTTT. Its protein product is CSAPRDSGTDTQYF.

The chain carries TRBV9 and TRBJ1-1; D is unresolved. In germline, CDR1 is SGDLS, CDR2 YYNGEE. The V gene lost 3 bases and the J gene lost 0 bases, with 9 bases spanning the gap. The CDR3 loop spans 14 amino acids. The CDR3 protein is CASSAFPLNTEAFF. The CDR3 nucleotides are TGTGCCAGCAGCGCCTTCCCATTGAACACTGAAGCTTTCTTT.

In this sample, this clonotype turned up a few times. The chain couples TRBV5-6 to TRBJ2-1, with TRBD1 as a possible D gene (6 bases). V was shortened by 5 bases and J by 4 bases, with 10 bases between the two germline ends. The germline gives CDR1 SGHDT, CDR2 YYEEEE. This CDR3 comprises 13 residues. The DNA of the CDR3 is TGTGCCAGCAGAAAAGGACAGTACAATGAGCAGTTCTTC. It specifies CASRKGQYNEQFF. The full variable domain, in which reference TRBV5-6 and TRBJ2-1 provide the parts outside the CDR3, is DAGVTQSPTHLIKTRGQQVTLRCSPKSGHDTVSWYQQALGQGPQFIFQYYEEEERQRGNFPDRFSGHQFPNYSSELNVNALLLGDSALYLCASRKGQYNEQFFGPGTRLTVL.

In its sample, this clonotype was seen many times. The gene calls are TRBV20-1 and TRBJ2-7; perhaps TRBD2 as D (6 bases). Trimming left V 0 bases short and J 4 bases short, with 10 bases between. The germline CDR1 and CDR2 sequences are DFQATT and SNEGSKA (reference sequence). The CDR3 sequence is 13 residues long. CDR3 DNA: TGCAGTGCTAGAGATCCAGGGACTTACGAGCAGTACTTC. Translating gives CSARDPGTYEQYF.

The table lists this clonotype with a few counts. The V gene is TRBV5-5, the J gene TRBJ1-1; D gene ambiguous. Germline V lookup: CDR1 SGHKS, CDR2 YYEKEE (reference sequence). V lost 3 bases and J lost 0, with 15 bases in between. The CDR3 runs 16 residues. CDR3 protein: CASSSIKGNLNTEAFF. The CDR3 DNA is TGTGCCAGCAGCTCGATAAAGGGAAACTTGAACACTGAAGCTTTCTTT.

This rearrangement joins TRBV12-3 or TRBV12-4 to TRBJ1-2; D unresolved. Trimming took off 3 bases at V and 7 bases at J, with 9 bases between the two ends. This CDR3 is built from 12 residues. The DNA for the CDR3 is TGTGCCAGCAGTTTGGTTGTCGGTGGCTACACCTTC. Translated, it gives CASSLVVGGYTF.

The chain links TRBV10-3 to TRBJ2-1, with D hard to call. This CDR3 region has 12 residues. Germline V gene lookup returns CDR1 ENHRY and CDR2 SYGVKD. V was clipped by 3 bases and J by 15 bases, with 15 bases between them. The CDR3 coding sequence is TGTGCCATCAGTGAACGGACCCCGGTTAGGTTCTTC. It is translated as CAISERTPVRFF.

This chain joins TRBV12-3 or TRBV12-4 and TRBJ1-5; a possible D gene is TRBD1 (6 bases). V was clipped by 4 bases and J by 6 bases, with 13 bases between them. The length of the CDR3 is 14 residues. The CDR3 loop reads CASSSRQAGQPQHF. The CDR3 nucleotides read TGTGCCAGCAGTTCCCGACAGGCAGGTCAGCCCCAGCATTTT.

This clonotype was counted between two and nine times. J is TRBJ1-5 and V is TRBV6-2 or TRBV6-3, with D maybe TRBD1 (5 bases). The CDR3 is 20 residues long. Germline loops: CDR1 MNHEY, CDR2 SVGEGT. V gave up 0 bases and J gave up 0 bases, with 21 bases separating them. The CDR3 region has the DNA TGTGCCAGCAGTTACTCGACGGCGAGACAGATCGTCAGTAGCAATCAGCCCCAGCATTTT. Protein product: CASSYSTARQIVSSNQPQHF.

In this sample, this clonotype turned up once. The rearrangement joins TRBV5-1 to TRBJ1-2; D gene ambiguous. V lost 4 bases to trimming and J lost 5 bases, with 9 bases between them. The CDR3 contains 12 residues. Germline-derived CDR1 and CDR2 are SGHRS and YFSETQ. The CDR3 loop reads CASSTDPYGYTF. The CDR3 coding sequence is TGCGCCAGCAGCACAGACCCGTATGGCTACACCTTC. Based on the CDR3 plus reference TRBV5-1 and TRBJ1-2, the full variable domain is KAGVTQTPRYLIKTRGQQVTLSCSPISGHRSVSWYQQTPGQGLQFLFEYFSETQRNKGNFPGRFSGRQFSNSRSEMNVSTLELGDSALYLCASSTDPYGYTFGSGTRLTVV.

This clonotype was seen only a few times. V is TRBV3-1 and J is TRBJ2-7; TRBD2 is a possible D gene (7 bases). Trimming left V 4 bases short and J 4 bases short, with 17 bases between. The germline V gene encodes CDR1 LGHDT and CDR2 YNNKEL (reference sequence). The CDR3 spans 15 residues. The CDR3 coding sequence is TGTGCCAGCAGCCCCGCGGGGGCGGGGGTATACGAGCAGTACTTC. Translated, it gives CASSPAGAGVYEQYF.

This clonotype was seen a few times. This sequence joins TRBV29-1 and TRBJ2-7; TRBD1 matches 9 bases. The trim removed 4 bases at V and 1 base at J, leaving 5 bases unmatched. The CDR3 consists of 14 residues. CDR1 SQVTM and CDR2 ANQGSEA come from the germline V gene. CDR3 nucleotide sequence: TGCAGCGTTGGGGGACAGGGAGCATCCTACGAGCAGTACTTC. Translated, it gives CSVGGQGASYEQYF.

V and J are TRBV9 and TRBJ2-2; possibly TRBD1 or TRBD2 for D (6 bases each). In germline, CDR1 is SGDLS, CDR2 YYNGEE. CDR3 length equals 16 residues. The V gene lost 0 bases and the J gene lost 0 bases, with 9 bases spanning the gap. The CDR3, as DNA: TGTGCCAGCAGCGTAGAGGGGGGAACGAACACCGGGGAGCTGTTTTTT. Protein: CASSVEGGTNTGELFF.

V usage is TRBV7-8 and J usage is TRBJ2-1; unclear D gene. CDR1 is SGHVS, CDR2 FQNEAQ, per germline. The V and J ends lost 2 bases and 8 bases respectively, with 10 bases between them. The CDR3 covers 13 residues. CDR3 residues: CASSLNSPHEQFF. The CDR3 DNA reads TGTGCCAGCAGCTTAAATAGTCCCCATGAGCAGTTCTTC.

This clonotype has more than one count but fewer than ten. The V gene is TRBV4-1, the J gene TRBJ2-6, with 9 bases matching TRBD1. CDR3 length: 18 amino acids. V was clipped by 1 base and J by 1 base; unmatched bases: 5. Germline V lookup: CDR1 MGHRA, CDR2 YSYEKL. The CDR3: CASSQVWTGDSGANVLTF. The CDR3 nucleotides read TGCGCCAGCAGCCAAGTTTGGACAGGGGATTCTGGGGCCAACGTCCTGACTTTC.

This clonotype was seen more than once but under ten times. This chain connects TRBV7-9 to TRBJ1-1; tentatively, D is TRBD1 (5 bases). The CDR3 length is 15 residues. Germline lookup yields CDR1 SEHNR and CDR2 FQNEAQ (reference sequence). V lost 0 bases and J lost 0, with 8 bases in between. CDR3 protein: CASSLATVLNTEAFF. In nucleotides, the CDR3 is TGTGCCAGCAGCTTAGCGACAGTGCTGAACACTGAAGCTTTCTTT.

This clonotype was observed a handful of times. This sequence joins TRBV6-6 and TRBJ2-5; D ambiguous. Trimming stripped 0 bases from V and 6 bases from J, with 2 bases between. Germline V CDR1 and CDR2: MNHNY, SVGAGI (reference sequence). The CDR3 is 11 residues long. CDR3 amino acids: CASSYSKTQYF. The CDR3 nucleotides are TGTGCCAGCAGTTACTCGAAGACCCAGTACTTC.

This clonotype was recorded a few times. The chain recombines TRBV5-1 with TRBJ1-1, with D possibly matching TRBD1 (5 bases). The CDR3 is 15 amino acids. V gave up 0 bases and J gave up 1 base, with 10 bases separating them. Germline values: CDR1 SGHRS, CDR2 YFSETQ. The CDR3 loop reads CASSLGPGRNTEAFF. The CDR3 DNA is TGCGCCAGCAGCTTGGGCCCGGGACGGAACACTGAAGCTTTCTTT.

The CDR3 DNA follows: TGCGCCAGCAGCCCAAGTAGGGGGGGGAACACTGAAGCTTTCTTT. Encoded protein: CASSPSRGGNTEAFF. The gene calls are TRBV4-1 and TRBJ1-1; D is possibly TRBD1 (6 bases). CDR1 and CDR2 from the germline V gene are MGHRA and YSYEKL. The CDR3 runs 15 residues. V gave up 4 bases and J gave up 1 base, with 13 bases separating them.

There are a few counts of this clonotype. This chain uses TRBV15 with TRBJ2-1, with 12 positions matching TRBD2. This CDR3 has 16 amino acids. CDR1 LNHNV and CDR2 YYDKDF come from the germline V gene (reference sequence). V dropped 3 bases and J dropped 4; count of bases not matched to a gene: 4. CDR3 DNA sequence: TGTGCCACCAGCAGTCGACTAGCGGGGGAGTACAATGAGCAGTTCTTC. This translates into CATSSRLAGEYNEQFF. Variable domain in full (rest from reference TRBV15 and TRBJ2-1): DAMVIQNPRYQVTQFGKPVTLSCSQTLNHNVMYWYQQKSSQAPKLLFHYYDKDFNNEADTPDNFQSRRPNTSFCFLDIRSPGLGDTAMYLCATSSRLAGEYNEQFFGPGTRLTVL.

The chain is built from TRBV25-1 and TRBJ1-2; TRBD1 matches 9 bases. CDR3 length: 15 amino acids. The J segment lost 4 bases and the V segment lost 3 bases, leaving 6 bases of the junction unmatched. Germline assignment: CDR1 MGHDK and CDR2 SYGVNS. CDR3 residues: CASSDRDRDSYGYTF. The CDR3 DNA is TGTGCCAGCAGTGACCGGGACAGGGATAGCTATGGCTACACCTTC.

This clonotype appeared a single time. The chain carries TRBV7-3 and TRBJ2-3; TRBD2 aligns across 8 bases. The CDR3 runs 20 residues. Germline values: CDR1 SGHTA, CDR2 FQGTGA. V dropped 1 base and J dropped 5; count of bases not matched to a gene: 20. The CDR3: CASSLRGGGLRGREVDTQYF. In nucleotides, the CDR3 is TGTGCCAGCAGCTTAAGAGGCGGGGGGCTCAGGGGAAGGGAAGTAGATACGCAGTATTTT.

The genes are TRBV29-1 and TRBJ1-2; no firm D call. The CDR3 covers 13 residues. The germline V and J ends were trimmed by 4 bases and 4 bases, with 13 bases remaining between them. Germline loops: CDR1 SQVTM, CDR2 ANQGSEA. The CDR3 loop reads CSVGVRSGYGYTF. The CDR3 DNA sequence: TGCAGCGTTGGGGTCCGGTCGGGCTATGGCTACACCTTC. Filled out from reference TRBV29-1 and TRBJ1-2, the complete variable domain reads SAVISQKPSRDICQRGTSLTIQCQVDSQVTMMFWYRQQPGQSLTLIATANQGSEATYESGFVIDKFPISRPNLTFSTLTVSNMSPEDSSIYLCSVGVRSGYGYTFGSGTRLTVV.

The chain couples TRBV4-1 to TRBJ2-3; 8 nucleotides line up with TRBD2. Germline assignment: CDR1 MGHRA and CDR2 YSYEKL. V lost 3 bases to trimming and J lost 5 bases; unmatched junction nucleotides: 13. The CDR3 contains 17 residues. The CDR3 loop reads CASSHAPARGGQDTQYF. The CDR3 nucleotides are TGCGCCAGCAGCCACGCCCCCGCCCGGGGGGGGCAAGATACGCAGTATTTT.

A few counts support this clonotype. The genes are TRBV3-1 and TRBJ2-5, with 9 bases matching TRBD2. CDR1 is LGHDT, CDR2 YNNKEL, per germline (reference sequence). V gave up 2 bases and J gave up 5 bases; unmatched junction bases: 9. The CDR3 is 16 residues long. DNA for the CDR3: TGTGCCAGCAGCCAACGAGCGGGGGGCCTTTGGGAGACCCAGTACTTC. This translates into CASSQRAGGLWETQYF.

The gene calls are TRBV5-1 and TRBJ2-7; perhaps D is TRBD1 or TRBD2 (6 bases each). V was trimmed by 0 bases and J by 5 bases, leaving 15 bases between them. The CDR3 loop spans 15 amino acids. Per the germline V gene, CDR1 is SGHRS and CDR2 is YFSETQ. The chain's CDR3 is CASSLAQQGGDEQYF. CDR3 nucleotides: TGCGCCAGCAGCTTGGCCCAACAGGGAGGCGACGAGCAGTACTTC.

V is TRBV20-1 and J is TRBJ1-6; the match to TRBD1 covers 7 bases. This CDR3 contains 14 residues. CDR1 DFQATT and CDR2 SNEGSKA come from the germline V gene (reference sequence). CDR3 region: CIGQASSYNSPLHF. In DNA, the CDR3 is TGCATCGGACAGGCTAGCTCCTATAATTCACCCCTCCACTTT.